Shown below are 21 T cell receptor beta chains from a single sample sequenced in a study of molecular identifiers for immune sequencing clone quantification. TCRdb passed the PCR reads through MiXCR, listing each CDR3 protein once. This table holds over 600,000 distinct CDR3 sequences, just under 20% found once. Sequencing was carried out using naive CD8+ T cells from blood, with Jurkat cell RNA spiked in. Subset in this sample: FACS-sorted CD8+CD4-CCR7+CD45RA+ naive T cells. These receptors were obtained from a human donor in good health. Some libraries in this study had Jurkat cell RNA spiked in.

The chain combines TRBV3-1 with TRBJ2-7; D might be TRBD1 (5 bases). Trimming removed 1 base at V and 6 bases at J, with 19 bases between. The germline CDR1 and CDR2 sequences are LGHDT and YNNKEL (reference sequence). This CDR3 has 16 amino acids. In DNA, the CDR3 is TGTGCCAGCAGCCAAGGTATCGAGTCAATTACAGGCGAGCAGTACTTC. It specifies CASSQGIESITGEQYF.

This clonotype was seen a handful of times. The genes are TRBV4-3 and TRBJ2-5; D not resolved. The CDR3 extends over 14 amino acids. The germline CDR1 and CDR2 sequences are LGHNA and YSLEER. Trimming shortened V by 1 base and J by 2 bases, and 8 bases separated the two germline ends. CDR3 bases: TGCGCCAGCAGCCAAGCGTTGCGACAAGAGACCCAGTACTTC. Translated: CASSQALRQETQYF.

The chain has TRBV3-1 and TRBJ2-2; 7 bases map to TRBD2. The CDR3 has 18 residues. Germline V gene sequence: CDR1 LGHDT, CDR2 YNNKEL (reference sequence). Trimming at V came to 4 bases and at J to 1 base, leaving 12 bases not matched to a gene. Here the CDR3 reads CASSPTWLQRGNTGELFF. CDR3 in DNA: TGTGCCAGCAGCCCTACCTGGTTACAGCGGGGGAACACCGGGGAGCTGTTTTTT. The full variable domain, completed using reference TRBV3-1 and TRBJ2-2, is DTAVSQTPKYLVTQMGNDKSIKCEQNLGHDTMYWYKQDSKKFLKIMFSYNNKELIINETVPNRFSPKSPDKAHLNLHINSLELGDSAVYFCASSPTWLQRGNTGELFFGEGSRLTVL.

The sample holds a few counts of this clonotype. The chain is built from TRBV7-9 and TRBJ2-7, with D tentatively TRBD1 (7 bases). This CDR3 comprises 15 residues. V shed 5 bases and J shed 0 bases, with 14 bases lying between them. The germline V gene has CDR1 SEHNR and CDR2 FQNEAQ (reference sequence). The CDR3 loop reads CASSAGQMISYEQYF. The CDR3 bases are TGTGCCAGCAGCGCGGGACAGATGATCTCCTACGAGCAGTACTTC. Full variable domain (missing parts from reference TRBV7-9 and TRBJ2-7): DTGVSQNPRHKITKRGQNVTFRCDPISEHNRLYWYRQTLGQGPEFLTYFQNEAQLEKSRLLSDRFSAERPKGSFSTLEIQRTEQGDSAMYLCASSAGQMISYEQYFGPGTRLTVT.

This rearrangement joins TRBV2 to TRBJ1-4; D remains ambiguous. V lost 5 bases, J lost 5 bases, and 18 bases lay in between. Germline loops: CDR1 SNHLY, CDR2 FYNNEI. The CDR3 length is 16 residues. Here the CDR3 reads CASSSPPGDMNEKLFF. The CDR3 coding sequence is TGTGCCAGCAGTAGCCCCCCCGGGGATATGAATGAAAAACTGTTTTTT.

Remarks on this clonotype: Relative to the germline gene, one junction end is altered; a read error may explain this. The chain has TRBV27 and TRBJ2-7, with TRBD1 matching 7 bases. The CDR3 is 14 amino acids. Germline V gene lookup returns CDR1 MNHEY and CDR2 SMNVEV (reference sequence). The CDR3 spells CASGFGTDPYEQYF. CDR3 sequence (DNA): TGTGCCAGCGGTTTTGGGACAGACCCCTACGAGCAGTACTTC.

The gene calls are TRBV7-6 and TRBJ2-5; D is unresolved. The CDR3 is 17 residues long. V lost 0 bases and J 0 bases, leaving 14 bases between the germline ends. The germline gives CDR1 SGHVS, CDR2 FNYEAQ. The CDR3 DNA reads TGTGCCAGCAGCTTAGCCGGTGTCCTCAGGTACCAAGAGACCCAGTACTTC. As protein: CASSLAGVLRYQETQYF.

This clonotype has at least ten counts. The rearrangement links TRBV29-1 to TRBJ2-2; the D gene is possibly TRBD1 (6 bases). Germline values: CDR1 SQVTM, CDR2 ANQGSEA. The V gene lost 6 bases and the J gene lost 5 bases, with 16 bases spanning the gap. This CDR3 contains 14 residues. As DNA, the CDR3 is TGCAGCGTGGCCGGGACAAGGGGGACCGGGGAGCTGTTTTTT. It codes for CSVAGTRGTGELFF.

This clonotype was counted only a few times. The J gene is TRBJ1-1, the V gene TRBV5-1; 9 bases align to TRBD1. In germline, CDR1 is SGHRS, CDR2 YFSETQ. Trimming cost V 3 bases and J 7 bases; bases outside gene matches: 4. This CDR3 region has 13 residues. The CDR3 DNA is TGCGCCAGCAGCTGGACAGGGGCCGATGAAGCTTTCTTT. Translating it yields CASSWTGADEAFF.

There are a few counts of this clonotype. The chain's CDR3 is CASSRLAEFYEQYF. Written as DNA, the CDR3 is TGTGCCAGCTCACGCCTAGCGGAGTTCTACGAGCAGTACTTC. The rearrangement uses TRBV2 and TRBJ2-7; 7 nucleotides align to TRBD2. CDR1 is SNHLY, CDR2 FYNNEI, per germline. The CDR3 is made up of 14 amino acids. J gave up 3 bases and V 8 bases, and 10 bases lay outside the gene matches.

At least ten counts were recorded for this clonotype. The chain links TRBV29-1 to TRBJ2-3; TRBD2 matches at 8 bases. Germline values: CDR1 SQVTM, CDR2 ANQGSEA. This CDR3 spans 16 amino acids. V lost 0 bases to trimming and J lost 2 bases; unmatched junction nucleotides: 7. Here the CDR3 DNA reads TGCAGCGTTGAAGATGAGCGGCGGGGGGTCACAGATACGCAGTATTTT. Translated, it gives CSVEDERRGVTDTQYF.

Ten or more counts support this clonotype. This chain joins TRBV7-2 and TRBJ1-3, with D hard to call. Trimming cost V 2 bases and J 0 bases, with 8 bases left between them. Germline CDR1 is SGHTA and CDR2 is FQGNSA. The CDR3 runs to 15 residues. Here the CDR3 DNA reads TGTGCCAGCAGCTTATGGGCAGGCTCTGGAAACACCATATATTTT. This codes for CASSLWAGSGNTIYF.

This clonotype has only a few counts. The J gene is TRBJ1-1, the V gene TRBV27, with 7 bases lining up with TRBD1. The CDR3 has 18 amino acids. J was trimmed by 0 bases and V by 5 bases; bases with no gene match: 15. CDR1 MNHEY and CDR2 SMNVEV come from the germline V gene (reference sequence). CDR3 coding DNA: TGTGCCAGCAGTGTCCATCCCTCTTCCGGGACAGTGAACACTGAAGCTTTCTTT. This encodes CASSVHPSSGTVNTEAFF.

The chain's CDR3 is CASSPAGTNEQFF. The CDR3 nucleotides are TGTGCCAGTAGTCCGGCGGGTACCAATGAGCAGTTCTTC. This chain joins TRBV19 and TRBJ2-1; a weak D match, TRBD2 (5 bases). In germline, CDR1 is LNHDA, CDR2 SQIVND (reference sequence). Trimming cost V 5 bases and J 6 bases, with 11 bases left between them. The CDR3 runs to 13 residues.

This clonotype has a single count. V gene TRBV20-1 combines with J gene TRBJ2-5, with TRBD2 matching over 10 bases. This CDR3 contains 14 residues. V dropped 3 bases and J dropped 5; count of bases not matched to a gene: 6. Per the germline V gene, CDR1 is DFQATT and CDR2 is SNEGSKA (reference sequence). CDR3 DNA: TGCAGTGCTAGTGCTCTAGCGGGAGCGGAGACCCAGTACTTC. Translation: CSASALAGAETQYF.

As to this clonotype: A much bigger clone sits one base away, suggesting this may be a read error. The genes are TRBV20-1 and TRBJ1-1, with D possibly being TRBD1 (5 bases). The CDR3 is 12 amino acids. Trimming removed 8 bases from V and 6 bases from J, with 16 bases in between. CDR1 and CDR2 from the germline V gene are DFQATT and SNEGSKA (reference sequence). CDR3 sequence (DNA): TGCAGTTCACCGGGACGGGGATCTGAAGCTTTCTTT. As protein: CSSPGRGSEAFF.

In this sample, this clonotype turned up many times. V gene TRBV4-1 combines with J gene TRBJ1-1, with 9 bases fitting TRBD1. The CDR3 spans 14 residues. V lost 5 bases and J lost 5; bases outside the gene matches: 6. In germline, CDR1 is MGHRA, CDR2 YSYEKL. Here the CDR3 reads CASSGPGQGTEAFF. The CDR3 DNA follows: TGCGCCAGCAGCGGGCCGGGACAGGGTACTGAAGCTTTCTTT.

This clonotype was seen a handful of times. V gene TRBV4-2 combines with J gene TRBJ1-5; TRBD1 aligns across 7 bases. The CDR3 is 19 residues long. Germline values: CDR1 LGHNA, CDR2 YNFKEQ. V trimming: 1 base; J trimming: 3 bases; junction bases outside the gene matches: 15. The CDR3 nucleotides read TGTGCCAGCAGCCAAGCCGTGGGGGGTAGGGGGCTAGACAATCAGCCCCAGCATTTT. It is translated as CASSQAVGGRGLDNQPQHF.

This clonotype occurred many times. V gene TRBV12-3 or TRBV12-4 combines with J gene TRBJ1-5, with unresolved D. The CDR3 extends over 11 amino acids. Trimming removed 1 base from V and 9 bases from J, with 4 bases in between. CDR3 sequence reads: CASSLEGPQHF. As DNA, the CDR3 is TGTGCCAGCAGTTTAGAAGGGCCCCAGCATTTT.

This clonotype was seen a single time. The junction differs from germline at one of its ends, possibly a read error. The rearrangement uses TRBV6-2 or TRBV6-3 and TRBJ2-7; D gene unclear. The CDR3 spans 14 residues. Germline V gene sequence: CDR1 MNHEY, CDR2 SVGEGT. CDR3 residues: CAGSNLILSYEQYF. The CDR3 coding sequence is TGTGCCGGCAGTAACTTAATCCTCTCCTACGAGCAGTACTTC.

A word on this clonotype: This may be a read error, as it is one base from a much larger clone. The gene calls are TRBV30 and TRBJ2-7; D may be TRBD1 (6 bases). The V end was cut by 4 bases, the J end by 9 bases, with 16 bases between. The germline V gene encodes CDR1 GTSNPN and CDR2 SVGIG (reference sequence). The CDR3 covers 12 residues. CDR3 sequence (DNA): TGTGCCTGGAACGGGGTTGGGGGCGGGCAGTACTTC. Protein: CAWNGVGGGQYF.